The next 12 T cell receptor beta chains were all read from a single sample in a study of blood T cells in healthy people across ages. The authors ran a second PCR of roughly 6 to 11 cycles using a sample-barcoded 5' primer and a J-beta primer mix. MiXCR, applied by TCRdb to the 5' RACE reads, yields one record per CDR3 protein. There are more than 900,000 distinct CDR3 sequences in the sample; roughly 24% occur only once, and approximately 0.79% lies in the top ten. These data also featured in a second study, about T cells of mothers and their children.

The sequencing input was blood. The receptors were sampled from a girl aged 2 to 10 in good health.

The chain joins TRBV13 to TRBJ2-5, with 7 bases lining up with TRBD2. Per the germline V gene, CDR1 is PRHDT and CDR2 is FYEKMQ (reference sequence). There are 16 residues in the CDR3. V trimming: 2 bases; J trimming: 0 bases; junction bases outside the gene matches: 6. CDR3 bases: TGTGCCAGCAGCTTACTGGGGGGGGAGGACCAAGAGACCCAGTACTTC. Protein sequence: CASSLLGGEDQETQYF.

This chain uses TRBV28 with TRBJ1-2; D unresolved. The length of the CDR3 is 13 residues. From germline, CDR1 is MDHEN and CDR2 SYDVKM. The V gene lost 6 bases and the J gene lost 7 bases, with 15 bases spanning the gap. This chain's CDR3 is CASSLVYFGGYTF. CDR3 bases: TGTGCCAGCAGCCTTGTTTATTTCGGTGGCTACACCTTC.

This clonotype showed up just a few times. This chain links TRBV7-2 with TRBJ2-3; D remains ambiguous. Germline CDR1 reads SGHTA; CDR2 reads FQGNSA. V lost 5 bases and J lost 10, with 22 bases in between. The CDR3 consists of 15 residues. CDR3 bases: TGTGCCAGCAGCCCTTGGGTTGCGGATCGAAACCCGCAGTATTTT. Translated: CASSPWVADRNPQYF.

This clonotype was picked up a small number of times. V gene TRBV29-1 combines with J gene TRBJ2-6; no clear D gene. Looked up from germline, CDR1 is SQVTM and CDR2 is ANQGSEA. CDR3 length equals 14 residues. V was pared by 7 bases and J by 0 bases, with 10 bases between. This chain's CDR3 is CSAIFPSGANVLTF. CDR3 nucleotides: TGCAGCGCTATATTTCCCTCTGGGGCCAACGTCCTGACTTTC.

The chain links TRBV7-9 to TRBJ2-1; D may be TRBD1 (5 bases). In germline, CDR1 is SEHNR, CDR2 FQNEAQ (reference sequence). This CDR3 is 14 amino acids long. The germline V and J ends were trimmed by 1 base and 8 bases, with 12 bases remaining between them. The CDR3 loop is CASSLGGPGDEQFF. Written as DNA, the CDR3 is TGTGCCAGCAGCTTAGGGGGCCCGGGCGATGAGCAGTTCTTC.

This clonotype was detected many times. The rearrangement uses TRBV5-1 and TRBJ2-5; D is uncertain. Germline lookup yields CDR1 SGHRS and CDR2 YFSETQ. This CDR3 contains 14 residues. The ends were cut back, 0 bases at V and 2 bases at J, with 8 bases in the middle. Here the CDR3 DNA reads TGCGCCAGCAGCTTGGTTACAGAGCAAGAGACCCAGTACTTC. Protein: CASSLVTEQETQYF. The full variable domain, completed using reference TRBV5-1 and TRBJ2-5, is KAGVTQTPRYLIKTRGQQVTLSCSPISGHRSVSWYQQTPGQGLQFLFEYFSETQRNKGNFPGRFSGRQFSNSRSEMNVSTLELGDSALYLCASSLVTEQETQYFGPGTRLLVL.

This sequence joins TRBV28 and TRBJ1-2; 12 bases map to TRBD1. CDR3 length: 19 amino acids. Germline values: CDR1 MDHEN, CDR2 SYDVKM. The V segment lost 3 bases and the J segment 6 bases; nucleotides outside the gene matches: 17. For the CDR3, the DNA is TGTGCCAGCAGTTTTCGAGGGGGACAGGGGGCGCGGAGGGGCCATGGCTACACCTTC. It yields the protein CASSFRGGQGARRGHGYTF.

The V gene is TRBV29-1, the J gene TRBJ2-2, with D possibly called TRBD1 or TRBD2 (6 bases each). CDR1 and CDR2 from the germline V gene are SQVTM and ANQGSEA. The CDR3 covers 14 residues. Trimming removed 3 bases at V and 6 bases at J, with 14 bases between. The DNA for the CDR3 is TGCAGCGTTGAGGATATAGGGGGGCCCGGGGAGCTGTTTTTT. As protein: CSVEDIGGPGELFF.

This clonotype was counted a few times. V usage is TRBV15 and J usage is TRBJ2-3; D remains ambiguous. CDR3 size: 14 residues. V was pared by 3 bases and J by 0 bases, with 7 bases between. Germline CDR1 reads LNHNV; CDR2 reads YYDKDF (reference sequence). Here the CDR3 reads CATSRRLSTDTQYF. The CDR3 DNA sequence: TGTGCCACCAGCAGGAGGTTGAGCACAGATACGCAGTATTTT.

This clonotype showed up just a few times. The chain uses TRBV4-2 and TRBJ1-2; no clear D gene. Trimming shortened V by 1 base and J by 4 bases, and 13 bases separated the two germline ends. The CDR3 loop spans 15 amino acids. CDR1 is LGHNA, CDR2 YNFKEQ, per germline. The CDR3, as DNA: TGTGCCAGCAGCCAAGGGGAACGACCTGCCTATGGCTACACCTTC. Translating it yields CASSQGERPAYGYTF.

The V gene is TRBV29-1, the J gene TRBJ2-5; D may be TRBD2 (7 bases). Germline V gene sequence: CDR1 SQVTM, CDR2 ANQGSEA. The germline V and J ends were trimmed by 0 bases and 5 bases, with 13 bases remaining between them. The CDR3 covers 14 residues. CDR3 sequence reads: CSVEDEGGEETQYF. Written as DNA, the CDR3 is TGCAGCGTTGAAGATGAGGGGGGGGAGGAGACCCAGTACTTC. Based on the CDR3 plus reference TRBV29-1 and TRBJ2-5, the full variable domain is SAVISQKPSRDICQRGTSLTIQCQVDSQVTMMFWYRQQPGQSLTLIATANQGSEATYESGFVIDKFPISRPNLTFSTLTVSNMSPEDSSIYLCSVEDEGGEETQYFGPGTRLLVL.

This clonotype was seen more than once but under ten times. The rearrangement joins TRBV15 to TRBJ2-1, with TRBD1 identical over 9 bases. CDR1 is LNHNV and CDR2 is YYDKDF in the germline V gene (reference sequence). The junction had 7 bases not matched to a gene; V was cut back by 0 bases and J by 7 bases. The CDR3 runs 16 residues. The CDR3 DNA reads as TGTGCCACCAGCAGAGATCCGGGACAGGGAGGGAATGAGCAGTTCTTC. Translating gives CATSRDPGQGGNEQFF.